One and the same sample provided the 24 T cell receptor beta chains below, sequenced in a study of T cells in Graves' hyperthyroidism and ophthalmopathy. RNA transcripts gave rise to amplified TCR beta CDR3 regions. RT-PCR in the first round (using the HTBI primer set) targeted the TCR CDR3. One entry per CDR3 protein results from TCRdb running MiXCR on the multiplex PCR reads. Among some 370,000 distinct CDR3 sequences listed, over 12% were seen once. The sequenced material came from blood. All receptors come from a man in his forties or fifties with Graves' ophthalmopathy.

The chain links TRBV7-6 to TRBJ2-7; tentatively, D is TRBD1 (5 bases). The CDR3 is 15 residues long. Germline CDR1 and CDR2: SGHVS and FNYEAQ. V dropped 5 bases and J dropped 0 bases, with 14 bases sitting between them. CDR3 DNA: TGTGCCAGCAGCACTCAGGGTCAGGGCTCCTACGAGCAGTACTTC. It is translated as CASSTQGQGSYEQYF.

Details on this clonotype: A read error may explain this, as a much larger clone is one base away. The gene calls are TRBV3-1 and TRBJ2-1; 7 bases are a match to TRBD2. In germline, CDR1 is LGHDT, CDR2 YNNKEL (reference sequence). The CDR3 length is 13 residues. The V segment lost 3 bases and the J segment 9 bases; nucleotides outside the gene matches: 5. In DNA, the CDR3 is TGTGCCAGCAGCCAGGGGGGGTTGGTTGAGCAGTTCTTC. It translates to CASSQGGLVEQFF.

This clonotype was seen a handful of times. V gene TRBV5-1 combines with J gene TRBJ2-3, with TRBD2 identical over 7 bases. Per the germline V gene, CDR1 is SGHRS and CDR2 is YFSETQ. J lost 4 bases, V lost 0 bases, and 2 bases had no gene match. The CDR3 loop spans 14 amino acids. The CDR3 DNA is TGCGCCAGCAGCTTGGGCGGGAGCCCAGATACGCAGTATTTT. As protein: CASSLGGSPDTQYF.

The chain links TRBV7-9 to TRBJ2-7; the match to TRBD2 covers 7 bases. V lost 5 bases and J lost 4; bases outside the gene matches: 11. The CDR3 runs to 15 residues. Germline values: CDR1 SEHNR, CDR2 FQNEAQ (reference sequence). The CDR3 is CASSPAGAGVYEQYF. CDR3 sequence (DNA): TGTGCCAGCAGCCCGGCTGGGGCGGGAGTTTACGAGCAGTACTTC.

Many counts were recorded for this clonotype. V gene TRBV9 combines with J gene TRBJ2-1; 10 bases match TRBD2. Germline V lookup: CDR1 SGDLS, CDR2 YYNGEE. The CDR3 extends over 16 amino acids. Trimming cost V 0 bases and J 6 bases; bases outside gene matches: 6. The CDR3 is CASSVGASGSPNEQFF. The CDR3 DNA reads as TGTGCCAGCAGCGTAGGAGCTAGCGGGAGCCCCAATGAGCAGTTCTTC.

Ten or more counts support this clonotype. V is TRBV3-1 and J is TRBJ2-3; possible D gene TRBD2, 5 bases. The V and J ends lost 4 bases and 4 bases respectively, with 12 bases between them. This CDR3 has 14 residues. The germline gives CDR1 LGHDT, CDR2 YNNKEL (reference sequence). DNA for the CDR3: TGTGCCAGCAGCCCACAAACTAGGGCAGATACGCAGTATTTT. Translating gives CASSPQTRADTQYF.

There are many counts of this clonotype. V and J are TRBV27 and TRBJ2-7; D gene unclear. CDR3 length: 15 amino acids. Per the germline V gene, CDR1 is MNHEY and CDR2 is SMNVEV (reference sequence). V lost 1 base to trimming and J lost 2 bases, with 12 bases between them. The CDR3, as DNA: TGTGCCAGCAGTTTATACGCAGTAGGTACCTACGAGCAGTACTTC. Its protein is CASSLYAVGTYEQYF.

This sequence joins TRBV9 and TRBJ2-1, with 8 bases aligning to TRBD1. Germline V gene lookup returns CDR1 SGDLS and CDR2 YYNGEE. The V gene end was trimmed by 3 bases and the J gene end by 8 bases; junction bases not matched to a gene: 4. CDR3 size: 13 residues. The CDR3: CASSEDRVDEQFF. The DNA of the CDR3 is TGTGCCAGCAGCGAGGACAGGGTGGATGAGCAGTTCTTC. Variable domain in full (rest from reference TRBV9 and TRBJ2-1): DSGVTQTPKHLITATGQRVTLRCSPRSGDLSVYWYQQSLDQGLQFLIQYYNGEERAKGNILERFSAQQFPDLHSELNLSSLELGDSALYFCASSEDRVDEQFFGPGTRLTVL.

Many counts were recorded for this clonotype. The J gene is TRBJ2-5, the V gene TRBV12-3 or TRBV12-4; D is perhaps TRBD1 (6 bases). The CDR3 is 13 residues long. V lost 6 bases, J lost 3 bases, and 11 bases lay in between. CDR3 sequence: CASRGQGEETQYF. CDR3 bases: TGTGCCAGCAGGGGACAAGGGGAAGAGACCCAGTACTTC.

This clonotype was seen at least ten times. The V gene is TRBV3-1, the J gene TRBJ1-1, with a tentative D call TRBD1 (6 bases). From germline, CDR1 is LGHDT and CDR2 YNNKEL (reference sequence). The CDR3 has 17 amino acids. V lost 3 bases, J lost 6 bases, and 23 bases lay in between. As DNA, the CDR3 is TGTGCCAGCAGCCAGCGAGGTGGGGGCGGCGAAGGATCTGAAGCTTTCTTT. Protein: CASSQRGGGGEGSEAFF.

The table lists this clonotype with many counts. The chain carries TRBV3-1 and TRBJ2-7, with TRBD1 identical over 9 bases. Per the germline V gene, CDR1 is LGHDT and CDR2 is YNNKEL (reference sequence). There are 15 residues in the CDR3. J gave up 0 bases and V 0 bases, and 0 bases lay outside the gene matches. The CDR3: CASSQETGGSYEQYF. The DNA of the CDR3 is TGTGCCAGCAGCCAAGAGACAGGGGGCTCCTACGAGCAGTACTTC.

In its sample, this clonotype was seen a few times. The chain uses TRBV20-1 and TRBJ1-6; 7 nucleotides match TRBD1. In germline, CDR1 is DFQATT, CDR2 SNEGSKA (reference sequence). Trimming removed 7 bases from V and 1 base from J; junction bases left unmatched: 4. The CDR3 extends over 14 amino acids. The CDR3 loop is CSEEDRSYNSPLHF. The DNA for the CDR3 is TGCAGTGAGGAGGACAGGTCCTATAATTCACCCCTCCACTTT.

This clonotype turned up a few times. CDR3 sequence: CSVTPGFNSPLHF. CDR3 coding DNA: TGCAGTGTTACCCCGGGATTTAATTCACCCCTCCACTTT. V usage is TRBV20-1 and J usage is TRBJ1-6; D not certain. The ends were cut back, 7 bases at V and 6 bases at J, with 13 bases in the middle. Germline V gene data show CDR1 as DFQATT and CDR2 as SNEGSKA (reference sequence). This CDR3 has 13 amino acids.

This clonotype was seen many times. The chain combines TRBV20-1 with TRBJ2-7, with D possibly being TRBD1 (6 bases). This CDR3 has 15 amino acids. Trimming took 5 bases from V and 0 from J, leaving 17 bases between them. CDR1 is DFQATT, CDR2 SNEGSKA, per germline (reference sequence). DNA of the CDR3: TGCAGTGCTTTACCCCCGGGACACAGCTCCTACGAGCAGTACTTC. It codes for CSALPPGHSSYEQYF.

This clonotype was picked up many times. The V call is TRBV20-1, the J call TRBJ1-6; no firm D call. V was trimmed by 5 bases and J by 8 bases, leaving 16 bases between them. This CDR3 has 14 residues. Germline-derived CDR1 and CDR2 are DFQATT and SNEGSKA (reference sequence). In nucleotides, the CDR3 is TGCAGTGCTGCCGACAAGGGTCGGGATTCACCCCTCCACTTT. Translation gives CSAADKGRDSPLHF.

This clonotype was counted many times. The V call is TRBV6-5, the J call TRBJ2-3, with D perhaps TRBD2 (6 bases). Germline V gene lookup returns CDR1 MNHEY and CDR2 SVGAGI. The CDR3 is made up of 15 amino acids. Trimming left V 2 bases short and J 1 base short, with 10 bases between. CDR3 residues: CASSYSPSGTDTQYF. DNA of the CDR3: TGTGCCAGCAGTTACAGTCCTAGCGGCACAGATACGCAGTATTTT.

The sample holds many counts of this clonotype. The V call is TRBV20-1, the J call TRBJ2-4; D is possibly TRBD2 (5 bases). V lost 5 bases to trimming and J lost 5 bases, with 19 bases between them. The CDR3 spans 15 residues. Germline V gene sequence: CDR1 DFQATT, CDR2 SNEGSKA (reference sequence). The CDR3: CSARKRGEGENIQYF. For the CDR3, the DNA is TGCAGTGCTCGAAAAAGAGGTGAGGGCGAAAACATTCAGTACTTC.

In this sample, this clonotype turned up many times. The chain has TRBV2 and TRBJ1-2, with D possibly matching TRBD1 (5 bases). V was trimmed by 6 bases and J by 0 bases, leaving 14 bases between them. This CDR3 has 15 residues. Germline values: CDR1 SNHLY, CDR2 FYNNEI. In nucleotides, the CDR3 is TGTGCCAGCAGCGCGTCCGGACAAGCTAACTATGGCTACACCTTC. This gives the protein CASSASGQANYGYTF.

This clonotype was detected ten times or more. The chain combines TRBV2 with TRBJ1-2, with a possible D match to TRBD1 (5 bases). Germline V gene sequence: CDR1 SNHLY, CDR2 FYNNEI. The CDR3 totals 15 residues. V lost 4 bases to trimming and J lost 4 bases, with 16 bases between them. This CDR3 is CASSAKQATSYGYTF. The DNA of the CDR3 is TGTGCCAGCAGTGCCAAACAGGCTACGTCCTATGGCTACACCTTC.

This chain uses TRBV7-9 with TRBJ2-2, with 8 bases aligning to TRBD1. CDR1 and CDR2 (germline): SEHNR, FQNEAQ (reference sequence). The CDR3 runs 14 residues. The V and J ends lost 8 bases and 4 bases, in that order; junction bases with no gene match: 6. The chain's CDR3 is CASHETGVTGELFF. The CDR3 DNA sequence: TGTGCCAGCCACGAGACAGGGGTCACCGGGGAGCTGTTTTTT.

This clonotype was found many times. The V call is TRBV12-3 or TRBV12-4, the J call TRBJ2-1; D call uncertain. The V end lost 6 bases, the J end lost 3 bases, and 18 bases lay between the germline ends. The CDR3 runs 16 residues. The CDR3 here is CASSLTTLGRYNEQFF. CDR3 bases: TGTGCCAGCAGCCTTACCACCCTCGGCCGCTACAATGAGCAGTTCTTC.

This clonotype was detected only a few times. The chain combines TRBV6-1 with TRBJ1-5; TRBD1 is a possible D gene (5 bases). The V and J ends lost 6 bases and 4 bases respectively, with 13 bases between them. CDR3 length equals 14 residues. Germline V gene sequence: CDR1 MNHNS, CDR2 SASEGT. The CDR3 reads CASSRDYGNQPQHF. In DNA, the CDR3 is TGTGCCAGCAGCAGGGACTATGGGAATCAGCCCCAGCATTTT.

There are many counts of this clonotype. This chain joins TRBV28 and TRBJ2-7; TRBD2 matches at 7 bases. Trimming at V came to 8 bases and at J to 2 bases, leaving 6 bases not matched to a gene. CDR3 length equals 13 residues. The germline gives CDR1 MDHEN, CDR2 SYDVKM. CDR3 DNA: TGTGCCAGCGGGCGGGAGTTGCCCTACGAGCAGTACTTC. This translates into CASGRELPYEQYF.

This clonotype was counted many times. The V call is TRBV18, the J call TRBJ2-1; 9 bases are a match to TRBD1. The CDR3 is 15 residues long. In germline, CDR1 is KGHSH, CDR2 LQKENI. After removal of 4 bases from V and 2 bases from J, the junction contained 3 bases not matched to a gene. DNA of the CDR3: TGTGCCAGCTCACTAGACAGGGGGGCCTACAATGAGCAGTTCTTC. It specifies CASSLDRGAYNEQFF.